The sample holds a few counts of the clone carrying this T cell receptor (beta chain). Its cognate antigen is unknown. The assay was immunoSEQ multiplex PCR, and TCRdb's table has in-frame clones only and misses some. The data hold 85,000 to 100,000 clones, with 85% to 95% observed a single time. J lost 10 bases, V lost 1 base, and 6 bases had no gene match. This CDR3 has 15 residues. CDR1 and CDR2 from the germline V gene are SGHTA and FQGNSA. The sample belongs to a study of OX40 agonist ivuxolimab in advanced cancers. Study-wide context: Enrollees could have had prior anti-PD-1, anti-PD-L1 or anti-CTLA-4 therapy, which 30% to 50% had received. Study-wide points: Clonal expansion among partial responders at 0.1-3.0 mg/kg ranked near the lowest.

The sequenced sample was CD4+ or CD8+ T cells sorted from blood, obtained in a trial of the OX40 agonist ivuxolimab. This receptor was taken from an adult with an advanced solid tumor such as melanoma, head and neck, liver or kidney cancer. The chain recombines TRBV7-2 with TRBJ1-6; 8 bases line up with TRBD1. CDR3 sequence reads: CASSLDGQGWSPLHF. CDR3 sequence (DNA): TGTGCCAGCAGCTTAGACGGACAGGGTTGGTCACCCCTCCACTTT.